Described below is a single T cell receptor beta chain sequence and its context. Antigen unknown. This record belongs to a study of graft-versus-host responses after intestinal transplantation. Study at large: In this cohort, recipients had multivisceral, liver-intestinal, or isolated intestinal transplants. Recipients were all induced with anti-thymocyte globulin, then given tacrolimus and steroids for about three years.

V was pared by 1 base and J by 3 bases, with 0 bases of the junction left unmatched. Germline V gene data show CDR1 as LGHNT and CDR2 as FRNRAP. There are 15 residues in the CDR3. The table came from immunoSEQ multiplex PCR; TCRdb's copy has only in-frame clones and leaves some out. The table has just under 85,000 clones, less than 95% seen once. Broader study findings: The recipient marrow held GvH clones, and some of them showed up first in ileum or blood. Early post-transplant HvG declines were associated with peak circulating GvH clone levels.

The sample consisted of unstimulated CD8+ T cells sorted from spleen or lymph node cells, taken before transplant. This rearrangement joins TRBV12-5 to TRBJ2-2; 9 bases map to TRBD2. This TCR derives from a human donor who was the organ donor for an intestinal transplant. CDR3 in DNA: TGTGCTAGTGGTTTGGGACTAGCGGACACCGGGGAGCTGTTTTTT. It is translated as CASGLGLADTGELFF.